The 19 T cell receptor beta chains below all came from one sample that was sequenced in a study of T-cell reconstitution after alpha-beta-depleted transplantation in children. TCRbeta library preparation incorporated unique molecular identifiers. From the PCR reads, TCRdb called clonotypes with MiXCR, one entry per CDR3 protein. The sample has 7,000 to 9,500 distinct CDR3 sequences, about 13% seen once. Sequenced here: PBMCs, mostly from graft donor cells, sampled 60 days after TCRalphabeta/CD19-depleted stem cell transplant. Every receptor here comes from a patient aged 2-10 years who had a stem cell transplant for inherited bone marrow failure, so the T cells may come from the graft donor.

This clonotype was detected many times. This CDR3 reads CSARLAGADTQYF. For the CDR3, the DNA is TGCAGTGCTAGACTAGCGGGAGCAGATACGCAGTATTTT. The rearrangement joins TRBV20-1 to TRBJ2-3; 10 bases match TRBD2. Germline V gene data show CDR1 as DFQATT and CDR2 as SNEGSKA (reference sequence). The CDR3 spans 13 residues. V shed 2 bases and J 4 bases; nucleotides not matched to a gene: 0.

This clonotype showed up many times. This chain connects TRBV7-9 to TRBJ2-3, with D unresolved. There are 14 residues in the CDR3. The germline V gene encodes CDR1 SEHNR and CDR2 FQNEAQ (reference sequence). V gave up 2 bases and J gave up 2 bases, with 8 bases separating them. The CDR3 DNA is TGTGCCAGCAGCTTACTGATGACCACAGATACGCAGTATTTT. This sequence encodes CASSLLMTTDTQYF.

J is TRBJ2-3 and V is TRBV12-3 or TRBV12-4; a weak D match, TRBD1 (5 bases). V lost 6 bases to trimming and J lost 5 bases, with 15 bases between them. The length of the CDR3 is 14 residues. The CDR3 DNA sequence: TGTGCCAGCAGCACAAACAAGGGGCGAGATACGCAGTATTTT. Translated: CASSTNKGRDTQYF.

This clonotype was recorded at least ten times. This chain joins TRBV18 and TRBJ2-3; 9 nucleotides match TRBD1. The CDR3 covers 16 residues. Losses at the gene ends were 4 bases for V and 3 bases for J; bases not matched to a gene: 8. Germline values: CDR1 KGHSH, CDR2 LQKENI. The CDR3 spells CASSLFGTGTTDTQYF. The CDR3 DNA reads as TGTGCCAGCTCACTATTTGGGACAGGGACGACAGATACGCAGTATTTT.

In this sample, this clonotype turned up many times. The V and J genes are TRBV20-1 and TRBJ2-1; tentatively, D is TRBD1 or TRBD2 (6 bases each). The CDR3 consists of 16 residues. V was pared by 3 bases and J by 4 bases, with 19 bases between. Germline V gives CDR1 DFQATT, CDR2 SNEGSKA (reference sequence). CDR3 loop: CSASGRGTSMYNEQFF. CDR3 in DNA: TGCAGTGCTAGCGGCAGGGGAACTAGCATGTACAATGAGCAGTTCTTC.

This clonotype was detected many times. V is TRBV20-1 and J is TRBJ2-3; TRBD2 is a possible D gene (5 bases). From germline, CDR1 is DFQATT and CDR2 SNEGSKA (reference sequence). Trimming pared 6 bases from V and 6 bases from J, leaving 19 bases between. This CDR3 contains 14 residues. The CDR3 reads CSATRTEPRDTQYF. CDR3 bases: TGCAGTGCGACCCGGACTGAGCCCCGGGATACGCAGTATTTT.

This clonotype appeared many times. This chain uses TRBV11-3 with TRBJ2-2; possibly TRBD1 for D (6 bases). The length of the CDR3 is 17 residues. The ends were cut back, 5 bases at V and 0 bases at J, with 16 bases in the middle. Looked up from germline, CDR1 is SGHNT and CDR2 is YENEEA. The CDR3, as DNA: TGTGCCAGCAGCGACACCTGGGGGCACCCGAACACCGGGGAGCTGTTTTTT. Translated, it gives CASSDTWGHPNTGELFF.

This clonotype occurred many times. The rearrangement uses TRBV7-2 and TRBJ2-1, with 8 bases aligning to TRBD2. The CDR3 is made up of 15 amino acids. J gave up 9 bases and V 4 bases, and 11 bases lay outside the gene matches. Germline-derived CDR1 and CDR2 are SGHTA and FQGNSA. The CDR3 bases are TGTGCCAGCAGCTATCTGATAAATCTAGCGGGTGAGCAGTTCTTC. Protein product: CASSYLINLAGEQFF. The entire variable domain, with the rest obtained from reference TRBV7-2 and TRBJ2-1, is as follows: GAGVSQSPSNKVTEKGKDVELRCDPISGHTALYWYRQSLGQGLEFLIYFQGNSAPDKSGLPSDRFSAERTGGSVSTLTIQRTQQEDSAVYLCASSYLINLAGEQFFGPGTRLTVL.

In its sample, this clonotype is medium-sized. This chain joins TRBV29-1 and TRBJ2-5, with TRBD1 as a possible D gene (6 bases). Deletions cut 0 bases from V and 4 bases from J, with 12 bases between. The CDR3 contains 14 residues. Germline V lookup: CDR1 SQVTM, CDR2 ANQGSEA. The CDR3 bases are TGCAGCGTTGAAGACTGGGGGCGCCTAGAGACCCAGTACTTC. The encoded protein is CSVEDWGRLETQYF. Supplemented by reference TRBV29-1 and TRBJ2-5, the full variable domain reads SAVISQKPSRDICQRGTSLTIQCQVDSQVTMMFWYRQQPGQSLTLIATANQGSEATYESGFVIDKFPISRPNLTFSTLTVSNMSPEDSSIYLCSVEDWGRLETQYFGPGTRLLVL.

This clonotype is a singleton in its sample. This chain uses TRBV12-2 with TRBJ2-3; the table's D gene call, TRBD2, was not cross checked with the DNA. TRBV12-2 is annotated as a pseudogene. The CDR3 sequence is 22 residues long. DNA of the CDR3: TGTGCAAGTCGCTTCATCCCACAAGGAGCGGGAGAGCCCTTAGCTAGCACAGATACGCAGTATTTT. Translating it yields CASRFIPQGAGEPLASTDTQYF.

This clonotype was observed once. Possible read error: a much larger clone is one base away. The chain is built from TRBV20-1 and TRBJ2-7; no reliable D call. Trimming pared 1 base from V and 0 bases from J, leaving 10 bases between. The CDR3 is 14 residues long. CDR1 and CDR2 from the germline V gene are DFQATT and SNEGSKA (reference sequence). CDR3 sequence (DNA): TGCAGTGCTAGAGTAGTACGGTTCTCCTACGAGCAGTACTTC. Its protein product is CSARVVRFSYEQYF.

This clonotype showed up many times. V is TRBV20-1 and J is TRBJ2-1, with TRBD2 matching over 9 bases. V dropped 1 base and J dropped 8; count of bases not matched to a gene: 9. The length of the CDR3 is 15 residues. The germline V gene has CDR1 DFQATT and CDR2 SNEGSKA (reference sequence). The CDR3 DNA reads TGCAGTGCTAGAGTGGTAGCGGGAGCTACGGATGAGCAGTTCTTC. It yields the protein CSARVVAGATDEQFF.

This clonotype was recorded many times. The genes are TRBV20-1 and TRBJ2-1; 11 nucleotides agree with TRBD2. Germline V lookup: CDR1 DFQATT, CDR2 SNEGSKA (reference sequence). The J segment lost 0 bases and the V segment lost 4 bases, leaving 8 bases of the junction unmatched. The CDR3 loop spans 17 amino acids. In DNA, the CDR3 is TGCAGTGCTACCTCCACTAGCGGGGGAGGCTCCTACAATGAGCAGTTCTTC. It translates to CSATSTSGGGSYNEQFF.

This clonotype was picked up a small number of times. The V gene is TRBV20-1, the J gene TRBJ2-7, with a possible D match to TRBD1 (9 bases). This CDR3 comprises 13 residues. Trimming stripped 7 bases from V and 4 bases from J, with 17 bases between. Germline V gene lookup returns CDR1 DFQATT and CDR2 SNEGSKA (reference sequence). The CDR3 region has the DNA TGCAGTGTCCGGGGGGGACAGGGATACGAGCAGTACTTC. It is translated as CSVRGGQGYEQYF.

This clonotype was seen at least ten times. This chain connects TRBV5-1 to TRBJ2-4; 7 bases match TRBD2. Germline CDR1 and CDR2: SGHRS and YFSETQ. Unmatched junction bases numbered 2, after V lost 0 bases and J lost 5 bases. The CDR3 spans 14 residues. The CDR3 DNA follows: TGCGCCAGCAGCTTGGTGGGAGGGCAAAACATTCAGTACTTC. The encoded protein is CASSLVGGQNIQYF.

This clonotype was observed at least ten times. The rearrangement uses TRBV9 and TRBJ1-5; 7 nucleotides agree with TRBD1. The V and J ends lost 4 bases and 1 base, in that order; junction bases with no gene match: 14. CDR1 and CDR2 from the germline V gene are SGDLS and YYNGEE. This CDR3 comprises 18 residues. This CDR3 reads CASSPILRTGQSNQPQHF. CDR3 nucleotides: TGTGCCAGCAGCCCCATATTACGGACAGGCCAAAGCAATCAGCCCCAGCATTTT.

V is TRBV3-1 and J is TRBJ2-7; D gene ambiguous. This CDR3 has 11 amino acids. Trimming shortened V by 1 base and J by 5 bases, and 3 bases separated the two germline ends. Germline loops: CDR1 LGHDT, CDR2 YNNKEL (reference sequence). CDR3 protein: CASSQGDEQYF. CDR3 nucleotides: TGTGCCAGCAGCCAAGGAGACGAGCAGTACTTC.

This clonotype was detected many times. J is TRBJ2-6 and V is TRBV7-9; possible D gene TRBD1, 5 bases. V was trimmed by 4 bases and J by 0 bases, leaving 16 bases between them. Per germline, CDR1 SEHNR and CDR2 FQNEAQ (reference sequence). The CDR3 totals 18 residues. The CDR3 here is CASSSTEKSLSGANVLTF. The CDR3 nucleotides are TGTGCCAGCAGCTCGACAGAGAAGAGCCTCTCTGGGGCCAACGTCCTGACTTTC.

This clonotype was counted at least ten times. The genes are TRBV2 and TRBJ1-2, with D possibly TRBD1 on 5 matching bases. Trimming took 5 bases from V and 6 from J, leaving 16 bases between them. CDR1 is SNHLY and CDR2 is FYNNEI in the germline V gene. The CDR3 has 14 residues. For the CDR3, the DNA is TGTGCCAGCAGTCCTATGGGGGTCCAGGATGGCTACACCTTC. Translating it yields CASSPMGVQDGYTF.